The clone carrying this T cell receptor (beta chain) has only a few counts. The sample holds other DNA sequences that translate to the same CDR3. The data stem from a study of beta chain features in type 1 diabetes. Every bit of the isolated RNA underwent reverse transcription, so sequencing read expressed TCRB transcripts. Sequencing used immunoSEQ multiplex PCR; TCRdb keeps in-frame clones, though not all of them. The repertoire holds 620,000 or so clones, with around 15% as singletons. Source material: naive CD4+ T cells from blood. This TCR was recovered from a man between 18 and 35 years old in good health.

DNA of the CDR3: TGTGCCAGCAGTCCTCGGACGACTCCCTCAGCCAATGAGCAGTTCTTC. Translation: CASSPRTTPSANEQFF. The gene calls are TRBV7-3 and TRBJ2-1; no clear D gene. The CDR3 extends over 16 amino acids. Germline-derived CDR1 and CDR2 are SGHTA and FQGTGA. V lost 6 bases, J lost 6 bases, and 21 bases lay in between. Full variable domain (rest looked up from reference TRBV7-3 and TRBJ2-1): GAGVSQTPSNKVTEKGKYVELRCDPISGHTALYWYRQSLGQGPEFLIYFQGTGAADDSGLPNDRFFAVRPEGSVSTLKIQRTERGDSAVYLCASSPRTTPSANEQFFGPGTRLTVL.